Listed below are T cell receptor beta chains from one sample, sequenced in a study of shared clonotypes between healthy human individuals. The table came from immunoSEQ multiplex PCR; TCRdb's copy has only in-frame clones and leaves some out. The sample holds about 2.4 million clones, roughly 93% seen once. Sequences were obtained from naive CD4+ T cells from PBMCs. Every receptor here comes from a man between 18 and 29 years old in good health. Some clones in this sample may be carry-over from other donors' samples. The CDR3 runs from the conserved cysteine through the conserved F or W. A D gene is named only where the DNA matches it firmly. Expanded clones get a size class; other rows say once, few or many, or leave the size out.

D gene | clone size | J gene | V gene | CDR3 DNA | CDR3 protein
NA | NA | TRBJ1-4 | TRBV4-1 | TGCGCCAGCAGCCAGAGGGGACAAGTCGGAGCAGGTGAAAAACTGTTTTTT | CASSQRGQVGAGEKLFF
NA | NA | TRBJ1-5 | TRBV7-8 | TGTGCCAGCAGCTTAGCAAACAACCTCAATCAGCCCCAGCATTTT | CASSLANNLNQPQHF
TRBD1 | once | TRBJ2-2 | TRBV5-1 | TGCGCCAGCAGCCCCAGGGGGTCGAACACCGGGGAGCTGTTTTTT | CASSPRGSNTGELFF
NA | NA | TRBJ2-2 | TRBV14 | TGTGCCAGCAGCCGGACAAGGAACACCGGGGAGCTGTTTTTT | CASSRTRNTGELFF
TRBD1 | NA | TRBJ2-7 | TRBV6-1 | TGTGCCAGCAGTGCCTCCCCGGGACAGGGGGGACCAATTAGGGTCGAGCAGTACTTC | CASSASPGQGGPIRVEQYF
NA | once | TRBJ2-7 | TRBV28 | TGTGCCAGCAGTTTTGAGTGGGACTTCTACGAGCAGTACTTC | CASSFEWDFYEQYF
NA | NA | TRBJ1-2 | TRBV9 | TGTGCCAGCAGCGTAGAAACCAGGGGACGGGGCTACACCTTC | CASSVETRGRGYTF
NA | NA | TRBJ1-1 | TRBV7-3 | TGTGCCAGCAGCCCGGGGGGGAACACTGAAGCTTTCTTT | CASSPGGNTEAFF
NA | once | TRBJ1-1 | TRBV18 | TGTGCCAGCTCACCCCTTTCGACAGGTTACACTGAAGCTTTCTTT | CASSPLSTGYTEAFF
NA | NA | TRBJ2-7 | TRBV2 | TGTGCCAGCAGCCCCGCCTACGAGCAGTACTTC | CASSPAYEQYF
TRBD1 | NA | TRBJ1-5 | TRBV27 | TGTGCCAGCAGCCCGGGACAGGGGCGTTCGGCGCGCAATCAGCCCCAGCATTTT | CASSPGQGRSARNQPQHF
NA | NA | TRBJ1-4 | TRBV28 | TGTGCCAGCAGTTTTGGGCCGCAGCCCGAACTGTTTTTT | CASSFGPQPELFF
NA | NA | TRBJ2-5 | TRBV7-9 | TGTGCCAGCAGCATCAGGACAGACCAAGAGACCCAGTACTTC | CASSIRTDQETQYF
NA | once | TRBJ2-5 | TRBV4-3 | TGCGCCAGCAGCCAAGACAGGGGTGGGAAGACCCAGTACTTC | CASSQDRGGKTQYF
NA | NA | TRBJ2-7 | TRBV19 | TGTGCCAGTAGTACCGTAGCGGCCTCCTACGAGCAGTACTTC | CASSTVAASYEQYF
TRBD1 | NA | TRBJ1-2 | TRBV7-9 | TGTGCCAGCCAGGGACAGTATGGCTACACCTTC | CASQGQYGYTF
NA | NA | TRBJ2-7 | TRBV2 | TGTGCCAGCAGTGGGCCGGGGATCGAGCAGTACTTC | CASSGPGIEQYF
NA | NA | TRBJ1-5 | TRBV15 | TGTGCCACCAGCGGTAGGACGGCAAGCAATCAGCCCCAGCATTTT | CATSGRTASNQPQHF
NA | NA | TRBJ2-5 | TRBV7-9 | TGTGCCAGCAGCTTAGCGCTGTGGACGGAAGAGACCCAGTACTTC | CASSLALWTEETQYF
NA | NA | TRBJ2-1 | TRBV6-5 | TGTGCCAGCAGTACCCGAACACGCTCCTACAATGAGCAGTTCTTC | CASSTRTRSYNEQFF
NA | NA | TRBJ2-3 | TRBV6-1 | TGTGCCAGCAGTGAATTTGGGTCAGATACGCAGTATTTT | CASSEFGSDTQYF
NA | NA | TRBJ2-1 | TRBV7-8 | TGTGCCAGCAGTCGAACCCTCGGCACTGAGCAGTTCTTC | CASSRTLGTEQFF
NA | once | TRBJ2-7 | TRBV19 | TGTGCCAGTCCCGGGATGCTTGGGGTCTACGAGCAGTACTTC | CASPGMLGVYEQYF
NA | NA | TRBJ2-3 | TRBV28 | TGTGCCAGCAGGCCAGACAGGATTAGCACAGATACGCAGTATTTT | CASRPDRISTDTQYF
NA | NA | TRBJ2-2 | TRBV28 | TGTGCCAGCAGCACTCGAGCCTGGGAGCTGTTTTTT | CASSTRAWELFF
NA | NA | TRBJ2-7 | TRBV5-4 | TGTGCCAGCAGCCCGGGGGCGGCATTTTACGAGCAGTACTTC | CASSPGAAFYEQYF
NA | NA | TRBJ2-4 | TRBV10-3 | TGTGCCATCAGTGAGTCGGTACAGAAAAACATTCAGTACTTC | CAISESVQKNIQYF
NA | NA | TRBJ2-5 | TRBV28 | TGTGCCAGCAGTTTACCAGGGCTCGGGGGAGAGACCCAGTACTTC | CASSLPGLGGETQYF
NA | NA | TRBJ2-7 | TRBV14 | TGTGCCAGCAGCCCCCTCTTTACGAAGCAATACGAGCAGTACTTC | CASSPLFTKQYEQYF
NA | NA | TRBJ1-1 | TRBV5-1 | TGCGCCAGCAGCTTGGCCCCGGTAGTGACAGGCACTGAAGCTTTCTTT | CASSLAPVVTGTEAFF
NA | NA | TRBJ2-1 | TRBV29-1 | TGCAGCGCCGTGAGGGGCTTCTCCTACAATGAGCAGTTCTTC | CSAVRGFSYNEQFF
NA | NA | TRBJ1-4 | TRBV5-1 | TGCGCCAGCAGCTTGGGAGACAGTTATGAAAAACTGTTTTTT | CASSLGDSYEKLFF
TRBD1 | NA | TRBJ1-5 | TRBV27 | TGTGCCAGCAGTTTATCAGGGGGCTCGTGGGATCAGCCCCAGCATTTT | CASSLSGGSWDQPQHF
NA | NA | TRBJ2-1 | TRBV5-1 | TGCGCCAGCAGCCCGAGGGCCCGGGACTCTTACAATGAGCAGTTCTTC | CASSPRARDSYNEQFF
NA | NA | TRBJ1-6 | TRBV5-1 | TGCGCCAGCAGCTTGGGCGAGGTAAATTCACCCCTCCACTTT | CASSLGEVNSPLHF
NA | NA | TRBJ2-3 | TRBV28 | TGTGCCAGCACGCCCGGTATTAGGACGGCCAATACGCAGTATTTT | CASTPGIRTANTQYF
NA | NA | TRBJ1-1 | TRBV7-3 | TGTGCCAGCAGCTCGACGGTTGGAGCGAACACTGAAGCTTTCTTT | CASSSTVGANTEAFF
NA | NA | TRBJ1-1 | TRBV28 | TGTGCCAGCAGCCCTTGGGGAGAAGCTTTCTTT | CASSPWGEAFF
TRBD2 | NA | TRBJ2-2 | TRBV19 | TGTGCCAGTAGGGGGCCGGGACTAGCGGCCACCGGGGAGCTGTTTTTT | CASRGPGLAATGELFF
NA | NA | TRBJ2-2 | TRBV6-1 | TGTGCCAGCAGTGCATGGGACACCGGGGAGCTGTTTTTT | CASSAWDTGELFF
NA | NA | TRBJ1-3 | TRBV30 | TGTGCCTGGAGTCCCCAGGCAGCGGGAAACACCATATATTTT | CAWSPQAAGNTIYF
TRBD1 | NA | TRBJ2-7 | TRBV7-3 | TGTGCCAGCAGCCCACCTGGGACAGGGTTCCACGAGCAGTACTTC | CASSPPGTGFHEQYF
NA | once | TRBJ2-3 | TRBV27 | TGTGCCAGCAGCTGGAGGTGGCCCCGCTCCAGCACAGATACGCAGTATTTT | CASSWRWPRSSTDTQYF
TRBD1 | NA | TRBJ2-5 | TRBV5-1 | TGCGCCAGCAGCTTCATACCGACAGGGGGAACCGAGACCCAGTACTTC | CASSFIPTGGTETQYF
NA | NA | TRBJ1-2 | TRBV14 | TGTGCCAGCAGCCCTAGGACTAGCTCCAGGGTTGCTCGTGGCTACACCTTC | CASSPRTSSRVARGYTF
TRBD2 | NA | TRBJ2-7 | TRBV18 | TGTGCCAGCTCTACCACGGTCATTCTAGCGGGACCCCCTTCTGACTTC | CASSTTVILAGPPSDF
NA | NA | TRBJ2-7 | TRBV7-3 | TGTGCCAGCAGCTTAACCGACAGGTCAGTTCAGTACTTC | CASSLTDRSVQYF
NA | NA | TRBJ1-5 | TRBV5-4 | TGTGCCAGCAGCCTTTACACCGGGGCCTTAAATCAGCCCCAGCATTTT | CASSLYTGALNQPQHF
NA | NA | TRBJ2-5 | TRBV5-4 | TGTGCCAGCAGCTTGGCAGGGAAAGAGACCCAGTACTTC | CASSLAGKETQYF
TRBD2 | NA | TRBJ2-3 | TRBV11-2 | TGTGCCAGCAGCCGAGGACTAGCGGGAGTGGATACGCAGTATTTT | CASSRGLAGVDTQYF
NA | NA | TRBJ1-2 | TRBV27 | TGTGCCAGCAGCCCCTATCGGGCAGTCTCCTATGGCTACACCTTC | CASSPYRAVSYGYTF
NA | NA | TRBJ2-6 | TRBV5-1 | TGCGCCAGCAGCTTGGCTAGGAGCTCTGGGGCCAACGTCCTGACTTTC | CASSLARSSGANVLTF
TRBD1 | NA | TRBJ2-5 | TRBV5-4 | TGTGCCAGCAGCCCAAGGACAGGTGGGCAAGAGACCCAGTACTTC | CASSPRTGGQETQYF
NA | NA | TRBJ1-3 | TRBV27 | TGTGCCAGCAGAAAGGGGGACGGAAACACCATATATTTT | CASRKGDGNTIYF